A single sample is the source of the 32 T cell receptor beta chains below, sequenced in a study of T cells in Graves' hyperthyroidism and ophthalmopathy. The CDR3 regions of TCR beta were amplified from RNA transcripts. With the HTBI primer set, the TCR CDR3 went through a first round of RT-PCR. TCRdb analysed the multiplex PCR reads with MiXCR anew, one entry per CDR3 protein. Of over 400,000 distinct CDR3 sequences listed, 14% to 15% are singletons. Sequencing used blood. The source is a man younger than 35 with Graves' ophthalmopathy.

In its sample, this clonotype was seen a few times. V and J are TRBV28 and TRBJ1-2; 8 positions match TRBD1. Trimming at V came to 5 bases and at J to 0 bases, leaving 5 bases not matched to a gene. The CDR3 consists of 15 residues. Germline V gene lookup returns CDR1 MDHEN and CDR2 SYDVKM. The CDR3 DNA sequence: TGTGCCAGCAGTGCCACAGGGGGAGCTAACTATGGCTACACCTTC. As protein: CASSATGGANYGYTF.

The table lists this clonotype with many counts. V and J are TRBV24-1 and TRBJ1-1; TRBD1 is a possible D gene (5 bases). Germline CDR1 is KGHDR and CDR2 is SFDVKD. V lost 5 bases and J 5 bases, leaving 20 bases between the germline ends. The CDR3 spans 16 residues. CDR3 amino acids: CATSVGFRDLETEAFF. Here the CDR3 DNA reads TGTGCCACCAGTGTGGGGTTCCGGGACTTGGAAACTGAAGCTTTCTTT.

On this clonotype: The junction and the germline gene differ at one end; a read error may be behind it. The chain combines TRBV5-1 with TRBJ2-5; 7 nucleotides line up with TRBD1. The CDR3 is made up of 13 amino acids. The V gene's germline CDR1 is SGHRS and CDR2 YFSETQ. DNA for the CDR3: TGCGCCGGCAGCTTCCAGGGGGAAGAGACCCAGTACTTC. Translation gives CAGSFQGEETQYF.

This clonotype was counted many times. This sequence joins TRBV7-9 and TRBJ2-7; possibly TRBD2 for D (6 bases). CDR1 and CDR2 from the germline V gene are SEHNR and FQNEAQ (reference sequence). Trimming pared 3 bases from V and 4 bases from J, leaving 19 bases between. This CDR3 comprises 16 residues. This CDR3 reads CASSLEGRQMVYEQYF. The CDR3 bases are TGTGCCAGCAGCTTGGAGGGGAGACAGATGGTTTACGAGCAGTACTTC. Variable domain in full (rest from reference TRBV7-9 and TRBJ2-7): DTGVSQNPRHKITKRGQNVTFRCDPISEHNRLYWYRQTLGQGPEFLTYFQNEAQLEKSRLLSDRFSAERPKGSFSTLEIQRTEQGDSAMYLCASSLEGRQMVYEQYFGPGTRLTVT.

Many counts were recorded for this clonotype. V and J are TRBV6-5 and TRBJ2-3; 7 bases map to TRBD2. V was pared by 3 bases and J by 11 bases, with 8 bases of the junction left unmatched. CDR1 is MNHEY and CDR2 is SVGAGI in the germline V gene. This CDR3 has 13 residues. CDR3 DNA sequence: TGTGCCAGCAGTTATCCTACCCTAGCGGAGCAGTATTTT. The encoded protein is CASSYPTLAEQYF.

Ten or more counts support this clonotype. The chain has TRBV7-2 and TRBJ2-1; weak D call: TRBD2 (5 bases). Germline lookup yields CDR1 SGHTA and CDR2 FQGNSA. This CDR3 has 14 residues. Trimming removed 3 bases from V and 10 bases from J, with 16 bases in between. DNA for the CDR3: TGTGCCAGCAGCTTCGGACTGCCCCCTGGGGAGCAGTTCTTC. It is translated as CASSFGLPPGEQFF.

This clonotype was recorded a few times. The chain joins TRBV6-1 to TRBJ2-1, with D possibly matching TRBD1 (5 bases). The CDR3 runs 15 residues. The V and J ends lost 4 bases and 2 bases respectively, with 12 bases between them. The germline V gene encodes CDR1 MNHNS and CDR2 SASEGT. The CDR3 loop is CASSADRDPYNEQFF. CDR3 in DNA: TGTGCCAGCAGTGCTGACAGAGATCCCTACAATGAGCAGTTCTTC.

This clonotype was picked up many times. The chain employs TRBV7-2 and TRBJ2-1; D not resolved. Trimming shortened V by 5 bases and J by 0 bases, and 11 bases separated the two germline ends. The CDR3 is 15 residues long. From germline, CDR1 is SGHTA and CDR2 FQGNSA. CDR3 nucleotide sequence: TGTGCCAGCAGCCAATACACGGACTCCTACAATGAGCAGTTCTTC. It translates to CASSQYTDSYNEQFF.

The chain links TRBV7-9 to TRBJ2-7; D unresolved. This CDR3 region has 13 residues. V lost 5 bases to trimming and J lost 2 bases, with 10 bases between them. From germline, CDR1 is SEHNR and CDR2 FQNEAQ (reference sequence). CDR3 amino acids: CASSTQQTYEQYF. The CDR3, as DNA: TGTGCCAGCAGCACACAGCAGACCTACGAGCAGTACTTC.

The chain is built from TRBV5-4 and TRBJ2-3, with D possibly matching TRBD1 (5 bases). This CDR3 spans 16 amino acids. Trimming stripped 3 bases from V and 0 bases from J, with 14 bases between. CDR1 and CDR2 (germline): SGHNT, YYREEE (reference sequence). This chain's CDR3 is CASSSLGAPSTDTQYF. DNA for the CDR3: TGTGCCAGCAGCTCCCTTGGGGCACCTAGCACAGATACGCAGTATTTT.

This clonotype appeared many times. The CDR3 DNA sequence: TGTGCCAGCAGCTTTACTAGCGGGTTATACAATGAGCAGTTCTTC. Protein: CASSFTSGLYNEQFF. The chain has TRBV12-3 or TRBV12-4 and TRBJ2-1; TRBD2 matches 9 bases. Germline trimming cut 6 bases from V and 4 bases from J; bases unmatched to any gene: 7. The CDR3 consists of 15 residues.

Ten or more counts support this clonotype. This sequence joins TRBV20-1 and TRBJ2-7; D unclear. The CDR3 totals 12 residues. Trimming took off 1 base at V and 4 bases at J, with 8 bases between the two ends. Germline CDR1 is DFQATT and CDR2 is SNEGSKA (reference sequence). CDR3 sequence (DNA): TGCAGTGCTAGAGGGCCTTGGTACGAGCAGTACTTC. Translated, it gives CSARGPWYEQYF.

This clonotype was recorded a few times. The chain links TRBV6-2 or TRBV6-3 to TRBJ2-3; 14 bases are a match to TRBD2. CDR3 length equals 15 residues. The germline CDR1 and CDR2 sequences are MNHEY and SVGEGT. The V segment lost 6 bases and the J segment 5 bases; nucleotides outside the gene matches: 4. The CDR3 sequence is CASSGLAGGGDTQYF. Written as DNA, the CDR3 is TGTGCCAGCAGCGGACTAGCGGGGGGCGGAGATACGCAGTATTTT.

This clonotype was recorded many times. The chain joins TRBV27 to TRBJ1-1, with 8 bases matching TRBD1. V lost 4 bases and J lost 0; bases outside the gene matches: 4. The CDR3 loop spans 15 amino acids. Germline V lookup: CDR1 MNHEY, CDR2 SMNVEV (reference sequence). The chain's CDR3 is CASSWDRTMNTEAFF. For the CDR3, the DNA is TGTGCCAGCAGTTGGGACAGGACTATGAACACTGAAGCTTTCTTT.

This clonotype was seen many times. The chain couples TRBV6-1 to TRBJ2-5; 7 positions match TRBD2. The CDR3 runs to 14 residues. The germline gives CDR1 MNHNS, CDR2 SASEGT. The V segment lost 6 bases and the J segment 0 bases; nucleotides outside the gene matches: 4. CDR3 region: CASRSLADQETQYF. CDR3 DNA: TGTGCCAGCAGATCCCTAGCGGACCAAGAGACCCAGTACTTC.

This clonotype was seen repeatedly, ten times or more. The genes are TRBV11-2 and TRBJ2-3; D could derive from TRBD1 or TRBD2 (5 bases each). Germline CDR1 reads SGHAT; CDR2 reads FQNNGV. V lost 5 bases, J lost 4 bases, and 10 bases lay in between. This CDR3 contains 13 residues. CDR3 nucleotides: TGTGCCAGCAGCCCTCGGGGCGCAGATACGCAGTATTTT. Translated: CASSPRGADTQYF.

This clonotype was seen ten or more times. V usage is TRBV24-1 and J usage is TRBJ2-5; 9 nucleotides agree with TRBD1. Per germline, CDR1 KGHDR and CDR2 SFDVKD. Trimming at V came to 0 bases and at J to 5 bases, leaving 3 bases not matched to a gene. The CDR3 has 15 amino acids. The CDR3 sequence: CATSDLGTGQETQYF. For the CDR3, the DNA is TGTGCCACCAGTGATTTGGGGACAGGGCAGGAGACCCAGTACTTC.

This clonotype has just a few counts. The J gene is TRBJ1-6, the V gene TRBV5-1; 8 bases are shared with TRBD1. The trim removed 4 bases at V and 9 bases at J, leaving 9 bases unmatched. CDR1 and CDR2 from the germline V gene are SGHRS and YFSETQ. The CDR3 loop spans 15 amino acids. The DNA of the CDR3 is TGCGCCAGCAGCCCTCGACAGGGGTTAAGTTCACCCCTCCACTTT. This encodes CASSPRQGLSSPLHF.

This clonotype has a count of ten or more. In nucleotides, the CDR3 is TGTGCCAGCAGCTTAGGCGAGTTCTACGAGCAGTACTTC. It specifies CASSLGEFYEQYF. The chain joins TRBV7-9 to TRBJ2-7; D uncertain. Trimming took 1 base from V and 3 from J, leaving 7 bases between them. The CDR3 is 13 residues long. Germline V CDR1 and CDR2: SEHNR, FQNEAQ (reference sequence).

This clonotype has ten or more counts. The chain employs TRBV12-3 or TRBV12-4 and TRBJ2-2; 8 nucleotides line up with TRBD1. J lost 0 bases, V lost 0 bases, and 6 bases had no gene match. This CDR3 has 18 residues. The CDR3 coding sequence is TGTGCCAGCAGTTTAGCGACTGGACAGGGTACGAACACCGGGGAGCTGTTTTTT. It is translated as CASSLATGQGTNTGELFF.

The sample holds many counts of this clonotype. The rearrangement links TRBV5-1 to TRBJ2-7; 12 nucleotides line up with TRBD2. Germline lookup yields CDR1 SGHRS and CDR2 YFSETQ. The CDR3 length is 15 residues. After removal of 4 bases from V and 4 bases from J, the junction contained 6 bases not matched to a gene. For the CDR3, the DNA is TGCGCCAGCAGCCCGACTAGCGGGAGTACTTACGAGCAGTACTTC. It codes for CASSPTSGSTYEQYF.

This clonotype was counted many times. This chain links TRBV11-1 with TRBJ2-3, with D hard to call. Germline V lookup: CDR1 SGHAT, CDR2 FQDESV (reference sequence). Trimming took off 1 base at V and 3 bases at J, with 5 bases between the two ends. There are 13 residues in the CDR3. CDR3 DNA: TGTGCCAGCAGCTTAGGTTGGACAGATACGCAGTATTTT. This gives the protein CASSLGWTDTQYF.

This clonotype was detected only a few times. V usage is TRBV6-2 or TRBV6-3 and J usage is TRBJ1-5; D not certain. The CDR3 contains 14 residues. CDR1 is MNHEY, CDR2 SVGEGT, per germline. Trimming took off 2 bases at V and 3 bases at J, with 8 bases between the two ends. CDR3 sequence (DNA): TGTGCCAGCAGTTACGGCGGATTCAATCAGCCCCAGCATTTT. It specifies CASSYGGFNQPQHF.

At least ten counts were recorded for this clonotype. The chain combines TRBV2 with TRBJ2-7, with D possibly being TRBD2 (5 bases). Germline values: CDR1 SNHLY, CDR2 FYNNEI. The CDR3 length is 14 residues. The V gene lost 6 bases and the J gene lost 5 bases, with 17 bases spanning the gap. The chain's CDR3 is CASRRAERSHEQYF. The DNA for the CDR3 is TGTGCCAGCAGGAGGGCAGAACGCTCTCACGAGCAGTACTTC.

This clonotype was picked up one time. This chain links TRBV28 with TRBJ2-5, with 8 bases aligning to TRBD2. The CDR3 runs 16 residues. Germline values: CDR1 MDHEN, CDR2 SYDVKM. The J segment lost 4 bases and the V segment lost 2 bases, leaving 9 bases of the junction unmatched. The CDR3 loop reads CASSLMAGGLGETQYF. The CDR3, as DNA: TGTGCCAGCAGTTTAATGGCGGGAGGCTTGGGAGAGACCCAGTACTTC.

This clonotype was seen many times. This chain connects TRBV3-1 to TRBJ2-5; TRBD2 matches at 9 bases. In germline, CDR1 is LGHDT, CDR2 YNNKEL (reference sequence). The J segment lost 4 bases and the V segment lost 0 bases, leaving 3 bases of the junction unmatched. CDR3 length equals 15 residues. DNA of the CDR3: TGTGCCAGCAGCCAAGACCCTAGCGGGGTAGAGACCCAGTACTTC. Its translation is CASSQDPSGVETQYF.

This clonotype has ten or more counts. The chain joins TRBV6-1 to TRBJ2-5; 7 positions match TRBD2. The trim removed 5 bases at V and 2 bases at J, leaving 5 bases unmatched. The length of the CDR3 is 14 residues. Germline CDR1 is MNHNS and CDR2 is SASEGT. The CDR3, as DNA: TGTGCCAGCAGTAAACTAGCGTTTCAAGAGACCCAGTACTTC. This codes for CASSKLAFQETQYF.

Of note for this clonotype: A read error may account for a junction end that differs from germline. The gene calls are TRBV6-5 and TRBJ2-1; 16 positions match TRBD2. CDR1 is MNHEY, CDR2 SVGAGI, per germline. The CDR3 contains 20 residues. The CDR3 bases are TGTGCCAGCAGTTCACCGGGACTAGCGGGAGGGATAAGCTCCTACAATGGGCAGTTCTTC. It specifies CASSSPGLAGGISSYNGQFF.

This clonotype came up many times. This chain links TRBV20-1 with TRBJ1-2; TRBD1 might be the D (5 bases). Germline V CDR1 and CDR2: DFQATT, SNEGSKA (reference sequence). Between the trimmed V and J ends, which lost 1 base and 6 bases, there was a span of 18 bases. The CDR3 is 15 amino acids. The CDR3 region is CSARVGGEGFNGYTF. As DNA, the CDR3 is TGCAGTGCTAGAGTCGGAGGGGAGGGTTTTAATGGCTACACCTTC.

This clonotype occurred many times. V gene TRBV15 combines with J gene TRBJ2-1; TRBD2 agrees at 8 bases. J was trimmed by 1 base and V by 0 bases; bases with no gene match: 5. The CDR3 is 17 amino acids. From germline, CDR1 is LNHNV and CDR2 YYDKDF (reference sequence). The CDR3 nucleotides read TGTGCCACCAGCAGAGAGCGGGAGGTGGGATCCTACAATGAGCAGTTCTTC. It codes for CATSREREVGSYNEQFF. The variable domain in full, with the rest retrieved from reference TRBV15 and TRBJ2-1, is DAMVIQNPRYQVTQFGKPVTLSCSQTLNHNVMYWYQQKSSQAPKLLFHYYDKDFNNEADTPDNFQSRRPNTSFCFLDIRSPGLGDTAMYLCATSREREVGSYNEQFFGPGTRLTVL.

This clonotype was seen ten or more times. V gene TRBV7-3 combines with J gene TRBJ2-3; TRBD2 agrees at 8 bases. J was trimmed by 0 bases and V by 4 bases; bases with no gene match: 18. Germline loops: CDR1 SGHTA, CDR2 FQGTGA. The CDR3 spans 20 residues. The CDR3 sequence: CASSYGNSGKYGPSTDTQYF. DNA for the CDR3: TGTGCCAGCAGCTACGGGAATAGCGGGAAATATGGGCCTAGCACAGATACGCAGTATTTT.

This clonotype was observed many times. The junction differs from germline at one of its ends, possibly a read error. CDR3 DNA sequence: TGTGCCAGCAGCTTAACTTCCTACGAGCAGTACTTC. Its translation: CASSLTSYEQYF. The rearrangement joins TRBV5-1 to TRBJ2-7; no definite D call. The germline V gene has CDR1 SGHRS and CDR2 YFSETQ. The CDR3 sequence is 12 residues long. The full variable domain, rest sourced from reference TRBV5-1 and TRBJ2-7, is KAGVTQTPRYLIKTRGQQVTLSCSPISGHRSVSWYQQTPGQGLQFLFEYFSETQRNKGNFPGRFSGRQFSNSRSEMNVSTLELGDSALYLCASSLTSYEQYFGPGTRLTVT.